Below, one T cell receptor (beta chain) is given with its context. The sample is drawn from a study of cytomegalovirus exposure and HLA in healthy donors. This CDR3 comprises 17 residues. CDR1 and CDR2 from the germline V gene are LGHNA and YSLEER. The ends lost 1 base at V and 4 bases at J; junction bases unmatched: 12. Primers for the PCR totalled 60 Vbeta and 13 Jbeta. Clones were sequenced by immunoSEQ multiplex PCR, and TCRdb holds only the in-frame ones, with some missing. The repertoire holds about 160,000 clones, approximately 80% seen once, with about 7% in the top ten. This chain joins TRBV4-3 and TRBJ2-7; 8 bases line up with TRBD1. This receptor was taken from a woman in her 30s in good health and CMV-seropositive. Material for sequencing was PBMCs. The CDR3 region is CASSQGSGQGASYEQYF. As DNA, the CDR3 is TGCGCCAGCAGCCAAGGATCCGGGCAGGGGGCTTCTTACGAGCAGTACTTC.